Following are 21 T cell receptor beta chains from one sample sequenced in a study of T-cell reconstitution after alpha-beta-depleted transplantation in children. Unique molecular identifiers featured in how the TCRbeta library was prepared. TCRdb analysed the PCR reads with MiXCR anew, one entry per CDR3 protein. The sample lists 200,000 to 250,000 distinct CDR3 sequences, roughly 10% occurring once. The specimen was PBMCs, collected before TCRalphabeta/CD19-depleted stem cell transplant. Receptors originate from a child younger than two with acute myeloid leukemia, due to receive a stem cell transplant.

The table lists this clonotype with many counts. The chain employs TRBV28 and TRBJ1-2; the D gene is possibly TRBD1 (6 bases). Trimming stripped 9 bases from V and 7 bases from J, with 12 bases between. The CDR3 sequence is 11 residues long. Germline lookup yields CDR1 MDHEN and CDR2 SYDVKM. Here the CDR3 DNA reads TGTGCCAGTCAGGGGTCGGTTGGCTACACCTTC. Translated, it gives CASQGSVGYTF.

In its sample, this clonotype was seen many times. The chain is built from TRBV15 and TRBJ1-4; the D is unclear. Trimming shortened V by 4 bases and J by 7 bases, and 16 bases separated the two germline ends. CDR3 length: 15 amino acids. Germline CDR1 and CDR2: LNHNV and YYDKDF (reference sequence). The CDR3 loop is CATSTQTEGSEKLFF. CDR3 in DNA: TGTGCCACCAGCACCCAGACCGAGGGTAGTGAAAAACTGTTTTTT.

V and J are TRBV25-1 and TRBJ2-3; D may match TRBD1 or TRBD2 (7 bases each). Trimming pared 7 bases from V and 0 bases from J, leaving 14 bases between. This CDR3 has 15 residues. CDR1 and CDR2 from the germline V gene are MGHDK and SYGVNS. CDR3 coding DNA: TGTGCCAGCACCTCAGGGGGGGCAAGCACAGATACGCAGTATTTT. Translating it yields CASTSGGASTDTQYF.

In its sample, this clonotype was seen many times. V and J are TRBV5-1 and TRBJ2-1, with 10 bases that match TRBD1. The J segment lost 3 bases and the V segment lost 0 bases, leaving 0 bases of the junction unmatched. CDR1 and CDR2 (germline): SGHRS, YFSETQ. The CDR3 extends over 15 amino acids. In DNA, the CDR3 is TGCGCCAGCAGCTTGGGGACAGGGGGCTACAATGAGCAGTTCTTC. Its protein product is CASSLGTGGYNEQFF.

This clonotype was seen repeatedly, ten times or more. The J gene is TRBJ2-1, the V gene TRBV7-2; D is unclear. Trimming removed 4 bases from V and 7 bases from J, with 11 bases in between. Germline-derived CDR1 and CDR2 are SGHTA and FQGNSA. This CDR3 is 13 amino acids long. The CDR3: CASSSPGLNEQFF. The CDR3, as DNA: TGTGCCAGCAGCTCGCCAGGCTTAAATGAGCAGTTCTTC.

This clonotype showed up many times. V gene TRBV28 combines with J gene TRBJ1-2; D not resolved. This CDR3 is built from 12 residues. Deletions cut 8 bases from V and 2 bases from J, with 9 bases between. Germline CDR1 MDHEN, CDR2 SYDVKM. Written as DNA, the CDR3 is TGTGCCAGCCACGCGGGGAACTATGGCTACACCTTC. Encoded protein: CASHAGNYGYTF.

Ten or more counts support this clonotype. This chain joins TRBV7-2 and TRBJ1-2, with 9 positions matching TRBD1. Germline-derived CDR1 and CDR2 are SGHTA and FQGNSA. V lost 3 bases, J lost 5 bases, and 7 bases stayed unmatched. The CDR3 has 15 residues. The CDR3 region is CASSFQQGAGYGYTF. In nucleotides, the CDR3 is TGTGCCAGCAGCTTTCAACAGGGGGCGGGTTATGGCTACACCTTC.

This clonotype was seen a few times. The chain's CDR3 is CASSPPGTFSYEQYF. The CDR3 coding sequence is TGTGCCAGCAGCCCACCCGGGACTTTCTCCTACGAGCAGTACTTC. J is TRBJ2-7 and V is TRBV7-9, with D maybe TRBD2 (6 bases). The CDR3 runs 15 residues. Germline V gene data show CDR1 as SEHNR and CDR2 as FQNEAQ (reference sequence). V was clipped by 5 bases and J by 0 bases, with 14 bases between them.

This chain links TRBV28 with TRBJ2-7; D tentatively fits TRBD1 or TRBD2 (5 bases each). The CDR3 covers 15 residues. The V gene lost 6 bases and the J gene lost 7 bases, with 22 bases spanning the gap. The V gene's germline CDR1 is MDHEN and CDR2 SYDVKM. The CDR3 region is CASRRSMVGTSEQYF. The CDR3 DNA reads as TGTGCCAGCAGACGCTCGATGGTAGGGACGTCGGAGCAGTACTTC.

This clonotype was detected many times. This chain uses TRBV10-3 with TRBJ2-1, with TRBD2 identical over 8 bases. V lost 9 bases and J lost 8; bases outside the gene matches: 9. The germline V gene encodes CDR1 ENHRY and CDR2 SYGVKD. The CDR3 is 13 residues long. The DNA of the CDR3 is TGTGCCATTGGGGTCGCGGGGGGCGATGAGCAGTTCTTC. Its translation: CAIGVAGGDEQFF.

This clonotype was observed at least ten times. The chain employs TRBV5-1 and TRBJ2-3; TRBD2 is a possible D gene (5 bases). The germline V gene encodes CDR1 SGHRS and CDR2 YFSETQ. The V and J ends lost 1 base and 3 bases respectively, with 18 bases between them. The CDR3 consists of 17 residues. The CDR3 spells CASSLWRAGRGTDTQYF. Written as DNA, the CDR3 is TGCGCCAGCAGCTTGTGGCGGGCTGGACGTGGGACAGATACGCAGTATTTT.

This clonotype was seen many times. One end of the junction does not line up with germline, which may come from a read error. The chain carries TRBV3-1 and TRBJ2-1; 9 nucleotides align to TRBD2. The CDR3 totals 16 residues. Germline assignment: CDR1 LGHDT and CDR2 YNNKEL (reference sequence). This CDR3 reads CASSGWAGGPYNKQFF. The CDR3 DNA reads TGTGCCAGCAGCGGCTGGGCGGGAGGGCCTTACAATAAGCAGTTCTTC.

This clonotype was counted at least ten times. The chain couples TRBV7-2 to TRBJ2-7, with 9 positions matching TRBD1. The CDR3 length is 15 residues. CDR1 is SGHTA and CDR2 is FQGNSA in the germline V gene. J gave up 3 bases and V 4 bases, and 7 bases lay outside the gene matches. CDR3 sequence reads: CASSYGTGQSYEQYF. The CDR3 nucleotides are TGTGCCAGCAGCTACGGGACAGGGCAAAGCTACGAGCAGTACTTC.

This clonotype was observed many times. The DNA of the CDR3 is TGTGCCAGCAGTTCGGTGGTGGGCGTTGGTGAAAAACTGTTTTTT. Encoded protein: CASSSVVGVGEKLFF. This chain connects TRBV12-3 or TRBV12-4 to TRBJ1-4; D remains unclear. The CDR3 spans 15 residues. Deletions cut 4 bases from V and 7 bases from J, with 16 bases between.

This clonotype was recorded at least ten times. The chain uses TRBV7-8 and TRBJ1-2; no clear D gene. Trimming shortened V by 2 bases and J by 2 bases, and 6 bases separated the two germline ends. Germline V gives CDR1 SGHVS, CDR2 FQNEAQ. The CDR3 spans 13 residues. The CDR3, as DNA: TGTGCCAGCAGCTTAAGTCAGAACTATGGCTACACCTTC. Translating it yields CASSLSQNYGYTF.

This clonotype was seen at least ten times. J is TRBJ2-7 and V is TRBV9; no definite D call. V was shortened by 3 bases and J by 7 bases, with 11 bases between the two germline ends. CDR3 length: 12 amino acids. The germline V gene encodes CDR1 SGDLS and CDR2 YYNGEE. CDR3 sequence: CASSAGPSEQYF. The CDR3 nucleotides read TGTGCCAGCAGCGCCGGACCCTCGGAGCAGTACTTC.

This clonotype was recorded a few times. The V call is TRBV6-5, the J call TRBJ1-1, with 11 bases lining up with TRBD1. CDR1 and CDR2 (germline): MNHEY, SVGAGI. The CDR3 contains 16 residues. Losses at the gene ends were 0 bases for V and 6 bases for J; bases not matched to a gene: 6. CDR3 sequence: CASSYSRDRGGPEAFF. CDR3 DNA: TGTGCCAGCAGTTACTCCCGGGACAGGGGGGGTCCTGAAGCTTTCTTT.

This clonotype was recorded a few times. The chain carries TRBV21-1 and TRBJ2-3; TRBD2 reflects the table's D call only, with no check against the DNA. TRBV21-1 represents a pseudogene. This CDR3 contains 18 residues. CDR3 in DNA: TGTGCCAGCAGCAAAGCTTATATTCTAGCTTCTAGCACAGATACGCAGTATTTT. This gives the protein CASSKAYILASSTDTQYF.

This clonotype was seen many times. The CDR3 DNA is TGTGCCAGCAGCCCGGACAGTCAGTTTGGGGCCAACGTCCTGACTTTC. As protein: CASSPDSQFGANVLTF. The J gene is TRBJ2-6, the V gene TRBV3-1; a weak D match, TRBD1 (6 bases). V was pared by 4 bases and J by 3 bases, with 13 bases between. The CDR3 loop spans 16 amino acids. Germline lookup yields CDR1 LGHDT and CDR2 YNNKEL (reference sequence).

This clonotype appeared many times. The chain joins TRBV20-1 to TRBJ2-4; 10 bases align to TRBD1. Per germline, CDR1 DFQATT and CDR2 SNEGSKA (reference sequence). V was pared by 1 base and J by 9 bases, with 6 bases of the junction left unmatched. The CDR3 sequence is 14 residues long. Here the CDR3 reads CSARGGQGEGIQYF. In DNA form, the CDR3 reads TGCAGTGCTAGAGGAGGACAGGGGGAGGGCATTCAGTACTTC.

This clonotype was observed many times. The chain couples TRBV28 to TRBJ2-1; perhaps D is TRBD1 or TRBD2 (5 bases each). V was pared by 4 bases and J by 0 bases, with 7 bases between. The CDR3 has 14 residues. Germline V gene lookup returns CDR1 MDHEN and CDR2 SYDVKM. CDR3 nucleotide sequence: TGTGCCAGCAGTTCAGGGAGCTCCTACAATGAGCAGTTCTTC. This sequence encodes CASSSGSSYNEQFF.